One sample yielded the 11 T cell receptor beta chains listed below, sequenced in a study of blood T cell repertoires in COVID-19. Measured with immunoSEQ multiplex PCR; TCRdb has only the in-frame clones, and not every one. The data hold a few hundred thousand clones, with 70% to 90% observed a single time. The sequenced sample was PBMCs or T cells enriched from blood (not recorded which). All receptors come from a woman in her forties with acute COVID-19.

The chain has TRBV4-3 and TRBJ1-5; D is uncertain. The CDR3 has 13 amino acids. Germline CDR1 and CDR2: LGHNA and YSLEER. V gave up 1 base and J gave up 6 bases, with 7 bases separating them. The CDR3 protein is CASSQGSGQPQHF. In nucleotides, the CDR3 is TGCGCCAGCAGCCAAGGATCGGGTCAGCCCCAGCATTTT.

The rearrangement uses TRBV28 and TRBJ2-1, with D perhaps matching TRBD1 (5 bases). The CDR3 spans 13 residues. From germline, CDR1 is MDHEN and CDR2 SYDVKM. The V end lost 2 bases, the J end lost 4 bases, and 6 bases lay between the germline ends. CDR3 nucleotides: TGTGCCAGCAGTTTACCAGGGTACAATGAGCAGTTCTTC. Protein: CASSLPGYNEQFF.

The chain employs TRBV5-3 and TRBJ2-7; 7 bases map to TRBD1. TRBV5-3 is sorted into the ORF group, with uncertain function. V lost 4 bases and J lost 0; bases outside the gene matches: 4. The length of the CDR3 is 14 residues. Written as DNA, the CDR3 is TGTGCCAGAAGCCTCCAGGGGGACTCCTACGAGCAGTACTTC. Its translation: CARSLQGDSYEQYF.

This chain joins TRBV6-5 and TRBJ2-1; TRBD1 matches at 7 bases. The J segment lost 4 bases and the V segment lost 11 bases, leaving 5 bases of the junction unmatched. This CDR3 spans 12 amino acids. Germline assignment: CDR1 MNHEY and CDR2 SVGAGI. The CDR3 DNA is TGTGCCTCCGGACAGGCATACAATGAGCAGTTCTTC. Translating it yields CASGQAYNEQFF.

This rearrangement joins TRBV30 to TRBJ2-2, with TRBD1 as a possible D gene (7 bases). With 0 bases removed from V and 4 bases from J, the gap between germline ends came to 9 bases. The CDR3 extends over 14 amino acids. The germline CDR1 and CDR2 sequences are GTSNPN and SVGIG (reference sequence). CDR3 in amino acids: CAWSVQGGTGELFF. In DNA, the CDR3 is TGTGCCTGGAGTGTCCAGGGGGGCACCGGGGAGCTGTTTTTT. The variable domain in full, completed from reference TRBV30 and TRBJ2-2, reads SQTIHQWPATLVQPVGSPLSLECTVEGTSNPNLYWYRQAAGRGLQLLFYSVGIGQISSEVPQNLSASRPQDRQFILSSKKLLLSDSGFYLCAWSVQGGTGELFFGEGSRLTVL.

This clone occurred a few times. V and J are TRBV14 and TRBJ2-5, with a possible D match to TRBD2 (6 bases). There are 13 residues in the CDR3. In germline, CDR1 is SGHDN, CDR2 FVKESK. Trimming cost V 4 bases and J 5 bases, with 11 bases left between them. This chain's CDR3 is CASSPWGEETQYF. The CDR3 nucleotides read TGTGCCAGCAGCCCGTGGGGGGAGGAGACCCAGTACTTC.

The chain employs TRBV15 and TRBJ2-2; 10 bases match TRBD1. This CDR3 has 19 residues. J gave up 4 bases and V 0 bases, and 11 bases lay outside the gene matches. The germline CDR1 and CDR2 sequences are LNHNV and YYDKDF (reference sequence). CDR3 in amino acids: CATSRDIVGGQGVTGELFF. The DNA for the CDR3 is TGTGCCACCAGCAGAGATATCGTAGGAGGACAGGGGGTCACCGGGGAGCTGTTTTTT.

This clone turned up a few times. This chain connects TRBV9 to TRBJ1-6, with 10 bases lining up with TRBD1. The J segment lost 7 bases and the V segment lost 2 bases, leaving 6 bases of the junction unmatched. The CDR3 is made up of 16 amino acids. CDR1 is SGDLS and CDR2 is YYNGEE in the germline V gene. For the CDR3, the DNA is TGTGCCAGCAGCGTGGATCGGACAGGGGGAAATTCACCCCTCCACTTT. It codes for CASSVDRTGGNSPLHF.

The chain has TRBV7-2 and TRBJ1-2; 10 bases line up with TRBD1. The junction had 6 bases not matched to a gene; V was cut back by 5 bases and J by 6 bases. This CDR3 is 14 amino acids long. CDR1 SGHTA and CDR2 FQGNSA come from the germline V gene. The CDR3 sequence: CASSPDRGQDGYTF. CDR3 nucleotides: TGTGCCAGCAGCCCCGACAGGGGGCAAGATGGCTACACCTTC.

This clone was recorded many times. V is TRBV2 and J is TRBJ2-5; 14 nucleotides match TRBD2. V dropped 5 bases and J dropped 6; count of bases not matched to a gene: 5. CDR1 is SNHLY and CDR2 is FYNNEI in the germline V gene. The CDR3 has 15 residues. The CDR3 sequence: CASSPGTSGGQTQYF. The CDR3 region has the DNA TGTGCCAGCAGTCCCGGGACTAGCGGGGGACAGACCCAGTACTTC. The variable domain in full, with the rest retrieved from reference TRBV2 and TRBJ2-5, is EPEVTQTPSHQVTQMGQEVILRCVPISNHLYFYWYRQILGQKVEFLVSFYNNEISEKSEIFDDQFSVERPDGSNFTLKIRSTKLEDSAMYFCASSPGTSGGQTQYFGPGTRLLVL.

The chain couples TRBV6-5 to TRBJ1-3; 7 bases align to TRBD1. The CDR3 sequence is 15 residues long. V lost 6 bases, J lost 0 bases, and 5 bases stayed unmatched. CDR1 and CDR2 (germline): MNHEY, SVGAGI. The CDR3 protein is CASSRGQLSGNTIYF. CDR3 in DNA: TGTGCCAGCAGCCGGGGACAGCTCTCTGGAAACACCATATATTTT.